This passage covers 9 T cell receptor beta chains from one sample sequenced in a study of shared clonotypes between healthy human individuals. Sequenced by immunoSEQ multiplex PCR; TCRdb stores in-frame clones only, minus some. The sample lists about 1.5 million clones, 95% to 99% occurring once. Sequencing was performed on naive CD4+ T cells sorted from blood. Subset in this sample: CD45RA+ positively selected. All receptors come from a man aged 25 to 40 in good health.

The V and J genes are TRBV28 and TRBJ2-1, with 8 bases lining up with TRBD1. The junction had 13 bases not matched to a gene; V was cut back by 5 bases and J by 4 bases. Germline-derived CDR1 and CDR2 are MDHEN and SYDVKM. The CDR3 consists of 17 residues. The DNA for the CDR3 is TGTGCCAGCAGTCCTTGGACAGGGATGGGGCATTACAATGAGCAGTTCTTC. Amino acid sequence: CASSPWTGMGHYNEQFF. Full variable domain (missing parts from reference TRBV28 and TRBJ2-1): DVKVTQSSRYLVKRTGEKVFLECVQDMDHENMFWYRQDPGLGLRLIYFSYDVKMKEKGDIPEGYSVSREKKERFSLILESASTNQTSMYLCASSPWTGMGHYNEQFFGPGTRLTVL.

This chain uses TRBV7-8 with TRBJ2-1; 12 positions match TRBD2. CDR1 is SGHVS and CDR2 is FQNEAQ in the germline V gene. Trimming cost V 5 bases and J 5 bases; bases outside gene matches: 4. CDR3 length: 15 residues. The CDR3, as DNA: TGTGCCAGCAGCAAAGGACTAGCGGGGAACAATGAGCAGTTCTTC. Amino acid sequence: CASSKGLAGNNEQFF.

The chain is built from TRBV5-1 and TRBJ2-2, with D possibly matching TRBD2 (5 bases). The CDR3 is 16 residues long. The V end was cut by 5 bases, the J end by 7 bases, with 21 bases between. CDR1 is SGHRS, CDR2 YFSETQ, per germline. For the CDR3, the DNA is TGCGCCAGCAGTTCTGGACTTCTACAACTGGGCGGGGAGCTGTTTTTT. It translates to CASSSGLLQLGGELFF.

Only one count was recorded for this clone. V is TRBV7-2 and J is TRBJ2-3, with D maybe TRBD1 (6 bases). V lost 1 base to trimming and J lost 2 bases, with 10 bases between them. The CDR3 is made up of 15 amino acids. CDR1 is SGHTA, CDR2 FQGNSA, per germline. The CDR3 DNA reads TGTGCCAGCAGCTTAGATGCAGGGGACACAGATACGCAGTATTTT. It yields the protein CASSLDAGDTDTQYF.

The V call is TRBV2, the J call TRBJ2-1; 10 bases line up with TRBD2. Germline lookup yields CDR1 SNHLY and CDR2 FYNNEI. After removal of 5 bases from V and 6 bases from J, the junction contained 4 bases not matched to a gene. The CDR3 is made up of 14 amino acids. For the CDR3, the DNA is TGTGCCAGCAGTTCTTTAGCGGGAGGCAATGAGCAGTTCTTC. This gives the protein CASSSLAGGNEQFF.

The rearrangement links TRBV7-9 to TRBJ1-1; maybe TRBD1 (5 bases). CDR1 is SEHNR and CDR2 is FQNEAQ in the germline V gene (reference sequence). The CDR3 is 13 amino acids. Trimming removed 6 bases from V and 6 bases from J, with 14 bases in between. Here the CDR3 DNA reads TGTGCCAGCAGGGATACCTGGGGGGCTGAAGCTTTCTTT. Its protein product is CASRDTWGAEAFF.

Comment on this clone: This sample also contains other DNA sequences that code for the same CDR3. The chain recombines TRBV4-3 with TRBJ2-7; 14 positions agree with TRBD2. V lost 3 bases, J lost 4 bases, and 2 bases stayed unmatched. CDR1 LGHNA and CDR2 YSLEER come from the germline V gene. The CDR3 is 15 amino acids. The CDR3 DNA reads as TGCGCCAGCAGCCAGGGGACTAGCGGGAGATACGAGCAGTACTTC. Protein: CASSQGTSGRYEQYF.

The chain uses TRBV2 and TRBJ1-5; D gene ambiguous. V was cut by 4 bases and J by 6 bases, with 13 bases left in between. Germline V gene data show CDR1 as SNHLY and CDR2 as FYNNEI. The CDR3 is 14 amino acids. CDR3: CASSVEQTGQPQHF. Here the CDR3 DNA reads TGTGCCAGCAGTGTAGAACAAACTGGTCAGCCCCAGCATTTT.

V usage is TRBV11-2 and J usage is TRBJ2-7; D may be TRBD1 (5 bases). Per germline, CDR1 SGHAT and CDR2 FQNNGV. Trimming cost V 0 bases and J 2 bases, with 8 bases left between them. The CDR3 runs to 14 residues. CDR3 residues: CASSLEKGTYEQYF. The DNA for the CDR3 is TGTGCCAGCAGCTTAGAGAAGGGGACCTACGAGCAGTACTTC.